The T cell receptor beta chain described here comes from a study of cytomegalovirus exposure and HLA in healthy donors. Study as a whole: In a previous analysis, approximately 110 million unique TCR beta sequences were found from 150 million to 200 million T cells. Study-wide results and caveats: Rare TCR sequences predominated, though certain public TCRs were found in many donors. CMV antigen specificity of three CMV-associated chains was confirmed in vitro. The study carried out a later analysis of TCR beta sequences. It associated approximately 16,000 of them with specific HLA alleles at a false discovery rate of 0.05.

As for this clone: What it binds is not known.

Primers: 60 Vbeta forward and 13 Jbeta reverse. TCRdb's table, derived via immunoSEQ multiplex PCR, lists solely in-frame clones and lacks some. The table includes roughly 71,000 clones, around four fifths detected once. This TCR was recovered from a girl aged 5-17 years in good health and CMV-seropositive. Sequencing input: PBMCs.

The CDR3 DNA is TGTGCCAGCAGCTCTCTAGCGTTTAGCACAGATACGCAGTATTTT. Translated, it gives CASSSLAFSTDTQYF. V gene TRBV28 combines with J gene TRBJ2-3, with a possible D match to TRBD2 (6 bases). CDR1 is MDHEN and CDR2 is SYDVKM in the germline V gene. The CDR3 contains 15 residues. The ends were cut back, 6 bases at V and 0 bases at J, with 13 bases in the middle.